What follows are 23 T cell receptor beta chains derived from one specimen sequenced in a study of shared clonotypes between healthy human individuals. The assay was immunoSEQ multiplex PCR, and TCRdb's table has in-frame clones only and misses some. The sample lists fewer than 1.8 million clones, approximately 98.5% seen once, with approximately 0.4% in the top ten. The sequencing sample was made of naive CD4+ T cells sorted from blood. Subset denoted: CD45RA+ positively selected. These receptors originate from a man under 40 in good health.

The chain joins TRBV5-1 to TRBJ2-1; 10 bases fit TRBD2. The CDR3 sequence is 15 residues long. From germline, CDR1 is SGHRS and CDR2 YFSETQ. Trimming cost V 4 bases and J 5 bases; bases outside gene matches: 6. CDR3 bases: TGCGCCAGCAGCCCGGGACTAGCGACTAACAATGAGCAGTTCTTC. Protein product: CASSPGLATNNEQFF.

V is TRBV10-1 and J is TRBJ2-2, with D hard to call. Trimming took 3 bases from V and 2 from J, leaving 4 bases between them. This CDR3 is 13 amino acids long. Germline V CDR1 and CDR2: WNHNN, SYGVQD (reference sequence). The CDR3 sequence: CASSDFNTGELFF. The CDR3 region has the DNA TGCGCCAGCAGTGATTTCAACACCGGGGAGCTGTTTTTT.

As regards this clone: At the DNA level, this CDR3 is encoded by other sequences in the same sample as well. CDR3 in DNA: TGCGCCAGCAGCTTGGGGCGAGTCAACGGGGAGACCCAGTACTTC. Encoded protein: CASSLGRVNGETQYF. J is TRBJ2-5 and V is TRBV5-1; no firm D call. The CDR3 is 15 amino acids. V lost 0 bases to trimming and J lost 5 bases, with 14 bases between them. CDR1 and CDR2 (germline): SGHRS, YFSETQ.

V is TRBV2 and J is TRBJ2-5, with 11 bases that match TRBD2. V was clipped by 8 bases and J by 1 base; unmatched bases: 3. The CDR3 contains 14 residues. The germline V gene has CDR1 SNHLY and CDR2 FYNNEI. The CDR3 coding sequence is TGTGCCAGCGCCGGGACTAGCGGCCAAGAGACCCAGTACTTC. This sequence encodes CASAGTSGQETQYF.

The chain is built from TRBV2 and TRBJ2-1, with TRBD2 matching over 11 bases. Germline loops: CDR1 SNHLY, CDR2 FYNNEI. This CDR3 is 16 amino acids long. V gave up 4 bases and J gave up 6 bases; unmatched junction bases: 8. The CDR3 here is CASSAMTSGVGNEQFF. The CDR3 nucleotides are TGTGCCAGCAGTGCAATGACTAGCGGGGTGGGCAATGAGCAGTTCTTC.

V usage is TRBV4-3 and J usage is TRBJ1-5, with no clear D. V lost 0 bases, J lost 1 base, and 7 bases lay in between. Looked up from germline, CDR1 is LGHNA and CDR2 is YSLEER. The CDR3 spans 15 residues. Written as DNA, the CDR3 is TGCGCCAGCAGCCAAGATAGGAACAGCAATCAGCCCCAGCATTTT. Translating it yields CASSQDRNSNQPQHF.

CDR3 loop: CASRSRLGDWYEQYF. CDR3 DNA sequence: TGTGCCAGCAGATCCCGACTAGGAGATTGGTACGAGCAGTACTTC. The chain employs TRBV5-6 and TRBJ2-7; D possibly corresponds to TRBD2 (6 bases). This CDR3 comprises 15 residues. The germline V gene has CDR1 SGHDT and CDR2 YYEEEE. The V end lost 5 bases, the J end lost 4 bases, and 19 bases lay between the germline ends.

CDR3: CAWSARASSGNTIYF. The CDR3 DNA is TGTGCCTGGAGTGCCCGAGCTAGCTCTGGAAACACCATATATTTT. The chain couples TRBV30 to TRBJ1-3; D is unresolved. Germline values: CDR1 GTSNPN, CDR2 SVGIG (reference sequence). This CDR3 is 15 amino acids long. V shed 1 base and J shed 0 bases, with 10 bases lying between them.

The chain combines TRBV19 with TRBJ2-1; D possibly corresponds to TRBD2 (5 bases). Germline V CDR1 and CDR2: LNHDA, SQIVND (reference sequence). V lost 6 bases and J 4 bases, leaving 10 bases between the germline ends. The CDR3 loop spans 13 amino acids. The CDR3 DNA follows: TGTGCCAGTAGCGGCAGGACTTACAATGAGCAGTTCTTC. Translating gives CASSGRTYNEQFF.

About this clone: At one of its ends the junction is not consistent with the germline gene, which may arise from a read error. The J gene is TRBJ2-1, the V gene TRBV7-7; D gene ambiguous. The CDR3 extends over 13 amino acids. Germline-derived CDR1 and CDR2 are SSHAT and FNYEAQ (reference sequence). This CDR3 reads CASSFFRYNEQFF. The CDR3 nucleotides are TGTGCTAGCAGCTTTTTTCGATACAATGAGCAGTTCTTC.

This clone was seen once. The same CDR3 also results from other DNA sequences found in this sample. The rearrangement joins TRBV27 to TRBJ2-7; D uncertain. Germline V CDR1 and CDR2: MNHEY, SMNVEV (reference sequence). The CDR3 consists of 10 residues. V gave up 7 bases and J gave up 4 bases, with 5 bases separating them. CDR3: CASTSYEQYF. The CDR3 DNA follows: TGTGCCAGCACCTCGTACGAGCAGTACTTC.

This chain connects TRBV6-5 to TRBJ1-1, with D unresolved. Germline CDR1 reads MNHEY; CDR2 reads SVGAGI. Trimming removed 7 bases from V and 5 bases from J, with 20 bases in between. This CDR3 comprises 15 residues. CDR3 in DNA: TGTGCCAGCATGAGACGAGTTTTGGTGGTGACTGAAGCTTTCTTT. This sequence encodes CASMRRVLVVTEAFF.

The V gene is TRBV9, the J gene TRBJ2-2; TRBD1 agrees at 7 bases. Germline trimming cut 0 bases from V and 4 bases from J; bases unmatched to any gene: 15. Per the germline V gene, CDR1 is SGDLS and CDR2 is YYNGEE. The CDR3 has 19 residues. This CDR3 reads CASSVVPHSEGAITGELFF. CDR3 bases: TGTGCCAGCAGCGTAGTTCCCCATAGCGAGGGGGCGATCACCGGGGAGCTGTTTTTT.

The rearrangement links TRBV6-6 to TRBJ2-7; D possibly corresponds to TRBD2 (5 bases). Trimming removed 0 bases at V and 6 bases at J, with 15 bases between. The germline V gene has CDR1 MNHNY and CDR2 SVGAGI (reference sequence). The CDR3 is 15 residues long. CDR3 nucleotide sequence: TGTGCCAGCAGTTACTCGAGGCTAGCTAATATCGAGCAGTACTTC. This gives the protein CASSYSRLANIEQYF.

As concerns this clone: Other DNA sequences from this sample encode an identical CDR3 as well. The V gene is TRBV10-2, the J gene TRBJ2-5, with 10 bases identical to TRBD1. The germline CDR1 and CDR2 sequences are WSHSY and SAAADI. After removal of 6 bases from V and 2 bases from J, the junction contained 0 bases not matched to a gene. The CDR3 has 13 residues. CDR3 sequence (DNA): TGCGCCAGCAGGGACAGGGGGCAAGAGACCCAGTACTTC. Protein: CASRDRGQETQYF.

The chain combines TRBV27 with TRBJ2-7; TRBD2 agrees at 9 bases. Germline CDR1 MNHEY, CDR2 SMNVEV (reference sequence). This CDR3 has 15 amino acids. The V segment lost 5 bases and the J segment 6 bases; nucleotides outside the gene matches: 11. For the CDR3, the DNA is TGTGCCAGCAGTACCGTAGCGGGAGCCGCAGGCGAGCAGTACTTC. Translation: CASSTVAGAAGEQYF.

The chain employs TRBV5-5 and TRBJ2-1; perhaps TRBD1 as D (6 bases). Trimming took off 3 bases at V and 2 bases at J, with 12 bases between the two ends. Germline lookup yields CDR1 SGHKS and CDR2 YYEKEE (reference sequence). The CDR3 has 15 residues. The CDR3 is CASSSGQTPYNEQFF. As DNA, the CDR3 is TGTGCCAGCAGCTCCGGACAGACCCCCTACAATGAGCAGTTCTTC. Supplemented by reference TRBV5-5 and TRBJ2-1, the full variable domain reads DAGVTQSPTHLIKTRGQQVTLRCSPISGHKSVSWYQQVLGQGPQFIFQYYEKEERGRGNFPDRFSARQFPNYSSELNVNALLLGDSALYLCASSSGQTPYNEQFFGPGTRLTVL.

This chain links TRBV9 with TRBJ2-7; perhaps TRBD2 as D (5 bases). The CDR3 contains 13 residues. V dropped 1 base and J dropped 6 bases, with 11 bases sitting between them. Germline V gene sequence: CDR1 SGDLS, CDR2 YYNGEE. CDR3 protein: CASSVYLGSEQYF. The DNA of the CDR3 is TGTGCCAGCAGCGTATATTTGGGGAGCGAGCAGTACTTC.

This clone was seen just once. Here the CDR3 DNA reads TGTGCCAGCTCACCACCTAACGGGTACGCTAGCACAGATACGCAGTATTTT. Translation: CASSPPNGYASTDTQYF. The chain couples TRBV18 to TRBJ2-3; D gene uncertain. This CDR3 has 17 residues. In germline, CDR1 is KGHSH, CDR2 LQKENI. Trimming cost V 0 bases and J 0 bases, with 13 bases left between them.

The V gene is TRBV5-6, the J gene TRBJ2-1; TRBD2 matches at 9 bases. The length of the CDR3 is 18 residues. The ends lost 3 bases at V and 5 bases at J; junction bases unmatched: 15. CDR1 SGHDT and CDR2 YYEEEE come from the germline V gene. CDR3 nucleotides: TGTGCCAGCAGCTACCCTAGCGGGATTAGCTCGGTGAACAATGAGCAGTTCTTC. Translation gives CASSYPSGISSVNNEQFF.

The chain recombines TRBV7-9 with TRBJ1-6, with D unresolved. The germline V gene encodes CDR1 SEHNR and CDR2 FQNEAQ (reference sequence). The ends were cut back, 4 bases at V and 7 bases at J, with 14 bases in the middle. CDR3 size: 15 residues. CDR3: CASSSLSSGNSPLHF. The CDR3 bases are TGTGCCAGCAGCTCTCTTTCGTCCGGAAATTCACCCCTCCACTTT. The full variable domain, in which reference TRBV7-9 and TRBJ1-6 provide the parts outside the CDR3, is DTGVSQNPRHKITKRGQNVTFRCDPISEHNRLYWYRQTLGQGPEFLTYFQNEAQLEKSRLLSDRFSAERPKGSFSTLEIQRTEQGDSAMYLCASSSLSSGNSPLHFGNGTRLTVT.

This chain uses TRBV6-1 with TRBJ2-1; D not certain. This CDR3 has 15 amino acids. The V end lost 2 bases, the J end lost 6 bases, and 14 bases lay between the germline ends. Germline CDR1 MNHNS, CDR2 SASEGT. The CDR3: CASSELGSRFNEQFF. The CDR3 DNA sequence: TGTGCCAGCAGTGAATTGGGCAGCCGGTTCAATGAGCAGTTCTTC.

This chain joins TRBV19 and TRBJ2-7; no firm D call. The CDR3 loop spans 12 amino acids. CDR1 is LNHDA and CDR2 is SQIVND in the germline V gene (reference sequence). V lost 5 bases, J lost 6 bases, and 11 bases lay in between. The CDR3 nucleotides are TGTGCCAGTAGTTTTAAGGGTGGCGAGCAGTACTTC. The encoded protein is CASSFKGGEQYF.